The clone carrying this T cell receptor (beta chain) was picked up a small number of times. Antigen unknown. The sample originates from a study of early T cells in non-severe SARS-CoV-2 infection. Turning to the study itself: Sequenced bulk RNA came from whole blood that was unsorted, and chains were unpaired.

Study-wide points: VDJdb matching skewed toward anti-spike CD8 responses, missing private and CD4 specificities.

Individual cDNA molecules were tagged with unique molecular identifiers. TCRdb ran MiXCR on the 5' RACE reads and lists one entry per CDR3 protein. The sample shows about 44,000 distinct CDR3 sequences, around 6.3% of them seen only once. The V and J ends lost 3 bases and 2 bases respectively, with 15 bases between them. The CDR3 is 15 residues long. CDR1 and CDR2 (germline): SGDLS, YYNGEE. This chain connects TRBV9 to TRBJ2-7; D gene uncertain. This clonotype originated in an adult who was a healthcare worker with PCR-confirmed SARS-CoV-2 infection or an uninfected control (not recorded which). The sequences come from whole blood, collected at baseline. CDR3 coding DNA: TGTGCCAGCAGCGCCCCCGGCAGCCAGCCCTACGAGCAGTACTTC. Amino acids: CASSAPGSQPYEQYF.